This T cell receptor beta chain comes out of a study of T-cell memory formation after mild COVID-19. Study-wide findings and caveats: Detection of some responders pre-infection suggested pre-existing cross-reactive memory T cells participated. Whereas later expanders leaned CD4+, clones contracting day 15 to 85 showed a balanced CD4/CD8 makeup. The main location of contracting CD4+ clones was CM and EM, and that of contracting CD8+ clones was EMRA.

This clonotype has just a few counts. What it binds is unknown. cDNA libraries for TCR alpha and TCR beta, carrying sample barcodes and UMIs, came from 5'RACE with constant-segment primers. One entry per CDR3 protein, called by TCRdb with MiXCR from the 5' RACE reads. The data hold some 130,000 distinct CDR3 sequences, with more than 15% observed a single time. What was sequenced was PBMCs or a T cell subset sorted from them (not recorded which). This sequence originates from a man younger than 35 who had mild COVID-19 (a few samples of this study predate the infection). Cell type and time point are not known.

CDR3 nucleotides: TGCGCCAGCAGCTTGCCAACAGGGGGGATCGGGTATGAGCAGTTCTTC. Translation: CASSLPTGGIGYEQFF. This rearrangement joins TRBV5-1 to TRBJ2-1; TRBD1 matches at 8 bases. CDR3 size: 16 residues. Unmatched junction bases numbered 11, after V lost 1 base and J lost 8 bases. CDR1 SGHRS and CDR2 YFSETQ come from the germline V gene.